Shown below are 31 T cell receptor beta chains from a single sample sequenced in a study of shared clonotypes between healthy human individuals. Libraries were prepared by immunoSEQ multiplex PCR; TCRdb keeps only in-frame clonotypes and omits some of them. The sample shows about 1.5 million clones, around 97% of them seen only once. The sample consisted of naive CD4+ T cells sorted from blood. This sample's subset: CD45RA+ positively selected. Receptor source: a young man in good health.

This chain joins TRBV13 and TRBJ1-5; D is perhaps TRBD1 (6 bases). With 4 bases removed from V and 7 bases from J, the gap between germline ends came to 14 bases. Germline V gene sequence: CDR1 PRHDT, CDR2 FYEKMQ (reference sequence). The CDR3 has 14 amino acids. The CDR3 sequence: CASSSGTIGQPQHF. The CDR3 DNA is TGTGCCAGCAGCTCAGGGACAATAGGACAGCCCCAGCATTTT.

The rearrangement joins TRBV9 to TRBJ2-2; D unresolved. V was pared by 0 bases and J by 4 bases, with 10 bases between. In germline, CDR1 is SGDLS, CDR2 YYNGEE. This CDR3 comprises 15 residues. CDR3 protein: CASSVEWVSTGELFF. DNA of the CDR3: TGTGCCAGCAGCGTAGAGTGGGTTTCCACCGGGGAGCTGTTTTTT.

This chain joins TRBV6-4 and TRBJ2-5; TRBD2 aligns across 14 bases. V was clipped by 3 bases and J by 4 bases; unmatched bases: 1. In germline, CDR1 is MRHNA, CDR2 SNTAGT. The CDR3 spans 15 residues. Here the CDR3 reads CASSDGTSGRETQYF. Written as DNA, the CDR3 is TGTGCCAGCAGTGATGGGACTAGCGGGAGAGAGACCCAGTACTTC.

The rearrangement joins TRBV5-1 to TRBJ2-1; 10 bases map to TRBD2. Losses at the gene ends were 5 bases for V and 9 bases for J; bases not matched to a gene: 8. The CDR3 covers 14 residues. The germline gives CDR1 SGHRS, CDR2 YFSETQ. In nucleotides, the CDR3 is TGCGCCAGCAGTCGAGCGGGAGGGCTCAGTGAGCAGTTCTTC. Protein product: CASSRAGGLSEQFF. Combining the CDR3 with reference TRBV5-1 and TRBJ2-1 gives the whole variable domain KAGVTQTPRYLIKTRGQQVTLSCSPISGHRSVSWYQQTPGQGLQFLFEYFSETQRNKGNFPGRFSGRQFSNSRSEMNVSTLELGDSALYLCASSRAGGLSEQFFGPGTRLTVL.

This clone was recorded once. The chain has TRBV7-2 and TRBJ2-7; the D call may be TRBD1 or TRBD2 (5 bases each). CDR3 size: 20 residues. V shed 0 bases and J shed 7 bases, with 31 bases lying between them. Germline CDR1 is SGHTA and CDR2 is FQGNSA. The CDR3: CASSLARRGAGGTAGREQYF. CDR3 DNA sequence: TGTGCCAGCAGCTTAGCACGCAGAGGGGCTGGAGGCACAGCCGGAAGAGAGCAGTACTTC.

The J gene is TRBJ2-1, the V gene TRBV6-5; TRBD1 might be the D (5 bases). Trimming left V 0 bases short and J 8 bases short, with 17 bases between. Germline CDR1 is MNHEY and CDR2 is SVGAGI. CDR3 length: 16 residues. CDR3 in DNA: TGTGCCAGCAGTTACTCGATGACAGTGGGTCAGGATGAGCAGTTCTTC. Its protein product is CASSYSMTVGQDEQFF.

This chain uses TRBV14 with TRBJ2-2, with 7 bases identical to TRBD1. V gave up 4 bases and J gave up 5 bases; unmatched junction bases: 7. Looked up from germline, CDR1 is SGHDN and CDR2 is FVKESK. The CDR3 sequence is 15 residues long. For the CDR3, the DNA is TGTGCCAGCAGCCCGGGACAGCCGGTTACCGGGGAGCTGTTTTTT. It encodes CASSPGQPVTGELFF.

The chain combines TRBV2 with TRBJ2-2; no reliable D call. CDR3 length: 14 residues. The germline CDR1 and CDR2 sequences are SNHLY and FYNNEI. V shed 8 bases and J shed 4 bases, with 14 bases lying between them. The CDR3 region is CASARELSTGELFF. Written as DNA, the CDR3 is TGTGCCAGCGCTAGGGAATTGAGCACCGGGGAGCTGTTTTTT. Full variable domain (outside the CDR3, taken from reference TRBV2 and TRBJ2-2): EPEVTQTPSHQVTQMGQEVILRCVPISNHLYFYWYRQILGQKVEFLVSFYNNEISEKSEIFDDQFSVERPDGSNFTLKIRSTKLEDSAMYFCASARELSTGELFFGEGSRLTVL.

The rearrangement uses TRBV28 and TRBJ2-4; D unclear. V was clipped by 4 bases and J by 3 bases, with 13 bases between them. Germline values: CDR1 MDHEN, CDR2 SYDVKM. The CDR3 runs 15 residues. The CDR3 reads CASSSPPDGKNIQYF. The CDR3 coding sequence is TGTGCCAGCAGTTCCCCCCCGGATGGCAAAAACATTCAGTACTTC. Full variable domain (remainder filled in from reference TRBV28 and TRBJ2-4): DVKVTQSSRYLVKRTGEKVFLECVQDMDHENMFWYRQDPGLGLRLIYFSYDVKMKEKGDIPEGYSVSREKKERFSLILESASTNQTSMYLCASSSPPDGKNIQYFGAGTRLSVL.

The gene calls are TRBV5-4 and TRBJ1-1; 7 bases align to TRBD1. J was trimmed by 8 bases and V by 2 bases; bases with no gene match: 6. Germline V gene sequence: CDR1 SGHNT, CDR2 YYREEE (reference sequence). The CDR3 length is 13 residues. The CDR3 reads CASSFTGVPEAFF. DNA of the CDR3: TGTGCCAGCAGCTTTACAGGGGTCCCCGAAGCTTTCTTT. The whole variable domain, remainder taken from reference TRBV5-4 and TRBJ1-1, is ETGVTQSPTHLIKTRGQQVTLRCSSQSGHNTVSWYQQALGQGPQFIFQYYREEENGRGNFPPRFSGLQFPNYSSELNVNALELDDSALYLCASSFTGVPEAFFGQGTRLTVV.

The chain combines TRBV11-2 with TRBJ2-7; 9 nucleotides match TRBD2. This CDR3 spans 16 amino acids. Losses at the gene ends were 5 bases for V and 5 bases for J; bases not matched to a gene: 13. The V gene's germline CDR1 is SGHAT and CDR2 FQNNGV. The CDR3 DNA sequence: TGTGCCAGCAGCCCAGGGGTTGTGCGGGAGGGAAACGAGCAGTACTTC. The encoded protein is CASSPGVVREGNEQYF.

The chain is built from TRBV6-1 and TRBJ2-2; D not resolved. CDR1 is MNHNS, CDR2 SASEGT, per germline. The CDR3 consists of 15 residues. V gave up 6 bases and J gave up 0 bases, with 11 bases separating them. As DNA, the CDR3 is TGTGCCAGCAGCTCAAGGAGATCGAACACCGGGGAGCTGTTTTTT. Translation gives CASSSRRSNTGELFF.

The V gene is TRBV5-4, the J gene TRBJ2-1; 9 bases match TRBD1. The ends lost 4 bases at V and 5 bases at J; junction bases unmatched: 4. Germline lookup yields CDR1 SGHNT and CDR2 YYREEE (reference sequence). CDR3 length: 14 amino acids. CDR3 region: CASSRTGDDNEQFF. The CDR3 nucleotides are TGTGCCAGCAGCCGGACAGGGGATGACAATGAGCAGTTCTTC.

This chain connects TRBV10-3 to TRBJ2-7; 11 bases fit TRBD1. Germline lookup yields CDR1 ENHRY and CDR2 SYGVKD. With V trimmed by 3 bases and J by 3 bases, 4 bases remained unmatched. The CDR3 has 15 residues. The chain's CDR3 is CAISDPGTGGYEQYF. CDR3 bases: TGTGCCATCAGTGACCCTGGGACAGGGGGCTACGAGCAGTACTTC.

The rearrangement joins TRBV28 to TRBJ2-1; D is perhaps TRBD1 (5 bases). The V gene's germline CDR1 is MDHEN and CDR2 SYDVKM. V was pared by 7 bases and J by 8 bases, with 9 bases between. This CDR3 has 11 residues. CDR3 sequence (DNA): TGTGCCAGCACAGGGATCTATGAGCAGTTCTTC. Its translation is CASTGIYEQFF.

The chain combines TRBV9 with TRBJ2-1; D gene unclear. V dropped 2 bases and J dropped 4 bases, with 10 bases sitting between them. Looked up from germline, CDR1 is SGDLS and CDR2 is YYNGEE. There are 14 residues in the CDR3. CDR3 residues: CASSVALNYNEQFF. The CDR3 DNA follows: TGTGCCAGCAGCGTGGCTCTCAATTACAATGAGCAGTTCTTC.

The chain recombines TRBV5-1 with TRBJ1-3; D is undetermined. The CDR3 length is 14 residues. V lost 0 bases and J lost 3, with 7 bases in between. CDR1 and CDR2 (germline): SGHRS, YFSETQ. This CDR3 is CASSLEGFGNTIYF. The CDR3 coding sequence is TGCGCCAGCAGCTTGGAAGGGTTTGGAAACACCATATATTTT. The whole variable domain, filled in from reference TRBV5-1 and TRBJ1-3, reads KAGVTQTPRYLIKTRGQQVTLSCSPISGHRSVSWYQQTPGQGLQFLFEYFSETQRNKGNFPGRFSGRQFSNSRSEMNVSTLELGDSALYLCASSLEGFGNTIYFGEGSWLTVV.

The chain employs TRBV6-5 and TRBJ2-1, with 7 bases matching TRBD1. The J segment lost 5 bases and the V segment lost 5 bases, leaving 9 bases of the junction unmatched. Germline CDR1 reads MNHEY; CDR2 reads SVGAGI. The CDR3 is 15 amino acids. The CDR3 coding sequence is TGTGCCAGCAGTGCCGACAGGGATCCCAACAATGAGCAGTTCTTC. It translates to CASSADRDPNNEQFF.

Comments on this clone: This sample also contains other DNA sequences that code for the same CDR3. The chain couples TRBV5-1 to TRBJ1-1, with 8 positions matching TRBD1. V lost 0 bases to trimming and J lost 5 bases; unmatched junction nucleotides: 3. This CDR3 has 14 residues. Germline V gene sequence: CDR1 SGHRS, CDR2 YFSETQ. The CDR3 region has the DNA TGCGCCAGCAGCTTGGTGCAGGGGGCGACTGAAGCTTTCTTT. This translates into CASSLVQGATEAFF. The variable domain in full, completed from reference TRBV5-1 and TRBJ1-1, reads KAGVTQTPRYLIKTRGQQVTLSCSPISGHRSVSWYQQTPGQGLQFLFEYFSETQRNKGNFPGRFSGRQFSNSRSEMNVSTLELGDSALYLCASSLVQGATEAFFGQGTRLTVV.

V usage is TRBV15 and J usage is TRBJ1-1; weak D call: TRBD1 (6 bases). Germline V CDR1 and CDR2: LNHNV, YYDKDF (reference sequence). The CDR3 covers 17 residues. The V end was cut by 0 bases, the J end by 8 bases, with 22 bases between. CDR3 residues: CATSRDQIGGSGTEAFF. The CDR3 bases are TGTGCCACCAGCAGAGATCAAATTGGGGGATCCGGGACAGAAGCTTTCTTT.

V is TRBV11-2 and J is TRBJ2-7; no reliable D call. This CDR3 is built from 12 residues. V was trimmed by 5 bases and J by 3 bases, leaving 8 bases between them. Germline CDR1 and CDR2: SGHAT and FQNNGV. This chain's CDR3 is CASSPLFYEQYF. DNA of the CDR3: TGTGCCAGCAGCCCGCTCTTCTACGAGCAGTACTTC. Looking up the rest from reference TRBV11-2 and TRBJ2-7 gives the full variable domain: EAGVAQSPRYKIIEKRQSVAFWCNPISGHATLYWYQQILGQGPKLLIQFQNNGVVDDSQLPKDRFSAERLKGVDSTLKIQPAKLEDSAVYLCASSPLFYEQYFGPGTRLTVT.

The J gene is TRBJ2-7, the V gene TRBV7-8; D is unresolved. Germline V gene lookup returns CDR1 SGHVS and CDR2 FQNEAQ. The V gene lost 6 bases and the J gene lost 0 bases, with 6 bases spanning the gap. CDR3 length equals 12 residues. The CDR3 here is CASSPNSYEQYF. The CDR3 region has the DNA TGTGCCAGCAGTCCGAACTCCTACGAGCAGTACTTC.

This clone was observed a single time. Other DNA variants within this sample encode the same CDR3. The gene calls are TRBV18 and TRBJ2-1; TRBD1 matches at 8 bases. The CDR3 sequence is 15 residues long. The V gene end was trimmed by 3 bases and the J gene end by 1 base; junction bases not matched to a gene: 2. Looked up from germline, CDR1 is KGHSH and CDR2 is LQKENI. CDR3 coding DNA: TGTGCCAGCTCACCTGGACAGGGTTCCTACAATGAGCAGTTCTTC. Its translation is CASSPGQGSYNEQFF.

The CDR3 sequence: CASRDRGSTEAFF. The CDR3, as DNA: TGCGCCAGCAGGGATCGGGGGTCCACTGAAGCTTTCTTT. The J gene is TRBJ1-1, the V gene TRBV10-1; D is possibly TRBD1 (5 bases). The CDR3 sequence is 13 residues long. Germline V gene data show CDR1 as WNHNN and CDR2 as SYGVQD (reference sequence). The ends were cut back, 6 bases at V and 4 bases at J, with 12 bases in the middle.

The rearrangement joins TRBV28 to TRBJ1-1; D gene uncertain. Trimming took off 5 bases at V and 11 bases at J, with 12 bases between the two ends. The CDR3 runs to 11 residues. The germline V gene has CDR1 MDHEN and CDR2 SYDVKM. For the CDR3, the DNA is TGTGCCAGCAGTACCAAGACTGGGGCTTTCTTT. Protein: CASSTKTGAFF. Drawing the rest from reference TRBV28 and TRBJ1-1, the complete variable domain is DVKVTQSSRYLVKRTGEKVFLECVQDMDHENMFWYRQDPGLGLRLIYFSYDVKMKEKGDIPEGYSVSREKKERFSLILESASTNQTSMYLCASSTKTGAFFGQGTRLTVV.

V usage is TRBV5-1 and J usage is TRBJ1-2, with 9 bases fitting TRBD1. With V trimmed by 0 bases and J by 7 bases, 10 bases remained unmatched. Germline lookup yields CDR1 SGHRS and CDR2 YFSETQ. This CDR3 is 16 amino acids long. CDR3 DNA: TGCGCCAGCAGCTTGGGAGGACAGGGGAGGGTTTCTGGCTACACCTTC. Protein sequence: CASSLGGQGRVSGYTF.

J is TRBJ1-2 and V is TRBV23-1; D not resolved. TRBV23-1 is an ORF; its function is uncertain. V was cut by 0 bases and J by 3 bases, with 11 bases left in between. CDR3 length: 15 amino acids. This CDR3 reads CASSQSSADYYGYTF. CDR3 nucleotide sequence: TGCGCCAGCAGTCAATCGAGCGCGGATTACTATGGCTACACCTTC.

The chain carries TRBV11-2 and TRBJ2-4; 8 bases fit TRBD2. Germline CDR1 reads SGHAT; CDR2 reads FQNNGV. The CDR3 runs to 17 residues. V was clipped by 4 bases and J by 6 bases; unmatched bases: 14. CDR3 coding DNA: TGTGCCAGCAGCTCGATCTTATCGGGAGGGTACGGAAACATTCAGTACTTC. Its translation: CASSSILSGGYGNIQYF.

This sequence joins TRBV5-4 and TRBJ1-2, with D possibly TRBD1 on 5 matching bases. The CDR3 spans 15 residues. Looked up from germline, CDR1 is SGHNT and CDR2 is YYREEE (reference sequence). V was clipped by 5 bases and J by 4 bases, with 18 bases between them. The CDR3 DNA reads as TGTGCCAGCAGTCCAAGGCAGGGCGGGGGCTATGGCTACACCTTC. This sequence encodes CASSPRQGGGYGYTF.

The chain uses TRBV19 and TRBJ2-1; TRBD2 matches at 12 bases. J lost 2 bases, V lost 6 bases, and 8 bases had no gene match. CDR3 size: 17 residues. CDR1 and CDR2 from the germline V gene are LNHDA and SQIVND (reference sequence). CDR3 in amino acids: CASSGLAGGRAYNEQFF. CDR3 coding DNA: TGTGCCAGTAGCGGGCTAGCGGGAGGGCGCGCCTACAATGAGCAGTTCTTC.

This CDR3 is CASRRSTGGNTIYF. CDR3 nucleotide sequence: TGTGCCAGCAGACGCAGCACAGGAGGAAACACCATATATTTT. The V and J genes are TRBV6-5 and TRBJ1-3; D might be TRBD1 (5 bases). There are 14 residues in the CDR3. V dropped 6 bases and J dropped 4 bases, with 13 bases sitting between them. CDR1 MNHEY and CDR2 SVGAGI come from the germline V gene.